This T cell receptor (beta chain) was documented in a study of radiation and T cells in renal cell carcinoma (dated by TCRdb to 2020 to 2021). With respect to the entire study: The samples were obtained from a clinical trial, where primary renal cell carcinomas were treated with 15 Gy stereotactic body radiation therapy and then removed by nephrectomy 4 weeks afterward. Across all 50 or so samples, under 5 million unique CDR3 nucleotide sequences, encoding about 2,700,000 unique CDR3 amino acid sequences, were identified. A total of around 50 samples underwent TCR beta sequencing, made up of 25 or so tumors and about 27 peripheral blood samples. The full study reports these points: Blood repertoire dynamics were not followed beyond 4 weeks after treatment. An increase in top tumor clonotypes in blood was observed from baseline to 2 weeks post-radiation, followed by contraction by 4 weeks, which was taken to suggest transient expansion of tumor-resident clones. Because no pretreatment tumor biopsies were available, whether clonotypes were present in the tumor at baseline could not be determined. Effects of radiation dose or scheduling on the TCR repertoire could not be addressed with the single-armed trial design.

Comment on this clone: Its recognized antigen is unknown. The input lacks base qualities; no much larger clone sits a single base away.

Following the manufacturer's recommendations, the immunoSEQ kit was used to generate TCR beta libraries from genomic DNA. For library preparation, a first multiplex PCR was performed with proprietary primers, followed by a second PCR in which unique barcodes were added, and bead cleanups were performed after each round. Each sample batch included a kit-provided positive control reaction and a negative control reaction. The final libraries underwent checking on an Agilent 4200 TapeStation D1000 ScreenTape, volumetric pooling, and quantification by qPCR. An Illumina NextSeq500 fitted with a MidOutput 150-cycle cartridge performed the sequencing, running 156 Read1 cycles and 15 Index1 cycles with the kit's custom primers. The pooled library was loaded at about 1 pM with approximately 20% PhiX control spiked in. The original methods were these. The vendor-processed data were analyzed in R, and a clonotype was defined as all T cells that share the same CDR3 nucleotide sequence. In the clone abundance analyses, frequencies in each sample were normalized to that sample's 10,000 most abundant clones. Public T cell clones, which averaged fewer than five per sample, were removed prior to analysis. Tumor-enriched clonotypes and baseline blood-enriched clonotypes were defined as those with an abundance difference of at least 32-fold between compartments. A beta-binomial differential abundance model was applied to find clonotypes that expanded or contracted between blood time points. Similarity between tumor and blood repertoires was quantified using the Baroni-Urbani and Buser coefficient, and groups were compared with two-tailed Wilcoxon tests in R. TCRdb took over this immuneACCESS table, retaining in-frame rearrangements with V and J assigned. Such tables are incomplete; in checked studies, under half of the missing clones stem from an unresolved V gene, and the remainder is unexplained. From that table come the V and J calls and clone size; the DNA was used to work out D and trimming. The table for this sample lists 130,000 to 150,000 clones; about 88% of them were counted only once. Of the sample, 9.5% to 15% falls within the top ten clones.

According to the study, the label for this sample's time point signals: baseline pretreatment blood. The sample's treatment or condition label, in plain terms: 15 Gy SBRT to primary tumor, nephrectomy 4 weeks later. To track tumor-enriched clonotypes, serial peripheral blood was sampled from radiation-treated patients at baseline and at 2 weeks and 4 weeks after SBRT. Every patient had renal cell carcinoma of clear cell pathology. Genomic DNA for TCR sequencing was prepared using the QIAamp DNA Blood Mini Kit (Qiagen). Samples were included in the analyses only if all quality control checks were passed. The junction shows trimming of 5 bases on V and 4 bases on J, plus 14 bases between the germline ends. Inclusive of the bounding cysteine and phenylalanine, the CDR3 is 14 residues long. CDR3 DNA is the only sequence kept; it has 42 bases, read in frame from the first base. In the germline V gene, CDR1 corresponds to SGHAT and CDR2 to FQNNGV.

This clonotype originated in a woman between 50 and 59 years old with renal cell carcinoma. Recombination connected TRBV11-2 to TRBJ1-1; the D region possibly corresponds to TRBD1 (5 bases align). The material sequenced was blood, taken from a patient whose treatment included radiotherapy and nephrectomy. The nucleotide sequence reads TGTGCCAGCAGCCTCGCGGGGGGGAGCACTGAAGCTTTCTTT. The translation is CASSLAGGSTEAFF.